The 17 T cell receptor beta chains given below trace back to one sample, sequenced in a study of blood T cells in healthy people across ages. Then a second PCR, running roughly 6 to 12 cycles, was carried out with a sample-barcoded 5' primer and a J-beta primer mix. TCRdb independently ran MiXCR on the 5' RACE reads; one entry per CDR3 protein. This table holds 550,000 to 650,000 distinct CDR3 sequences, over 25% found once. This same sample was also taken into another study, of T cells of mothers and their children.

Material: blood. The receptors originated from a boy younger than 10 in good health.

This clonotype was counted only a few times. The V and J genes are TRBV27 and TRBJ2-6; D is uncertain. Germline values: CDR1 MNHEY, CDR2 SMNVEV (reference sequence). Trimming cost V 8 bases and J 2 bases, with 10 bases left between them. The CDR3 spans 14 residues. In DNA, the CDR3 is TGTGCCAGCGGTTATGGGCCTGGGGCCAACGTCCTGACTTTC. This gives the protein CASGYGPGANVLTF.

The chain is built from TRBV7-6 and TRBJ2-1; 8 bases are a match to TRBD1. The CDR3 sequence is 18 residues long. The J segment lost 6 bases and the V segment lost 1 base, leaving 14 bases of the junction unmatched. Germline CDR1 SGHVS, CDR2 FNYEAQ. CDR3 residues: CASSLVPLQGAGSNEQFF. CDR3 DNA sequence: TGTGCCAGCAGCTTAGTCCCCCTTCAGGGGGCCGGGTCCAATGAGCAGTTCTTC.

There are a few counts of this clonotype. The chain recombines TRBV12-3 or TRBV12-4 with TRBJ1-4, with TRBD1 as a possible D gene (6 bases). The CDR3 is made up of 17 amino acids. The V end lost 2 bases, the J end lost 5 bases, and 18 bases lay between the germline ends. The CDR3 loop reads CASSLKSFGQINEKLFF. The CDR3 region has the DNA TGTGCCAGCAGTTTAAAAAGTTTTGGACAGATCAATGAAAAACTGTTTTTT.

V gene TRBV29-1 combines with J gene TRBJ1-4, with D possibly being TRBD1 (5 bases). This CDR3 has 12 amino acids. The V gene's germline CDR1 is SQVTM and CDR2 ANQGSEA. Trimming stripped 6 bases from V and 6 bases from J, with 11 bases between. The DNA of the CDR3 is TGCAGCGTATACACGGGGGATGAAAAACTGTTTTTT. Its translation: CSVYTGDEKLFF.

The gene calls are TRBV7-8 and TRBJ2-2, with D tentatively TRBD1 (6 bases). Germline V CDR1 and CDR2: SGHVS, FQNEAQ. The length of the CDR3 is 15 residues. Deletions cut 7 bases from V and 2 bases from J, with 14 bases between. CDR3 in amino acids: CASKQGTRNTGELFF. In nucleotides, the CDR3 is TGTGCCAGCAAGCAGGGGACCAGAAACACCGGGGAGCTGTTTTTT.

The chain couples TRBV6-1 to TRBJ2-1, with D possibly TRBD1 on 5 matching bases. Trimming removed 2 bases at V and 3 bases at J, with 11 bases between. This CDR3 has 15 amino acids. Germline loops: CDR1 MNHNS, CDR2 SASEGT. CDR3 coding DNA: TGTGCCAGCAGTGAACAACAGGATAGCTACAATGAGCAGTTCTTC. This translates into CASSEQQDSYNEQFF.

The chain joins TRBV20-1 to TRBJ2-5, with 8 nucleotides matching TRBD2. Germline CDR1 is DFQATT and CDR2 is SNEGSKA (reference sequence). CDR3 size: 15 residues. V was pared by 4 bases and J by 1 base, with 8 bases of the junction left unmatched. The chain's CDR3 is CSATPLAGPQETQYF. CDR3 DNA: TGCAGTGCTACCCCCCTAGCGGGTCCCCAAGAGACCCAGTACTTC.

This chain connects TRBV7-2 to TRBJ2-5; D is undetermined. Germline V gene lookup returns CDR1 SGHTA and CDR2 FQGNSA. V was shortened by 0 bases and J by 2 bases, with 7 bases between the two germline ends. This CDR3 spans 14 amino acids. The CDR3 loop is CASSLAVSQETQYF. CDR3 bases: TGTGCCAGCAGCTTAGCAGTTTCTCAAGAGACCCAGTACTTC. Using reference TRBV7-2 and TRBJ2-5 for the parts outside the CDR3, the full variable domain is GAGVSQSPSNKVTEKGKDVELRCDPISGHTALYWYRQSLGQGLEFLIYFQGNSAPDKSGLPSDRFSAERTGGSVSTLTIQRTQQEDSAVYLCASSLAVSQETQYFGPGTRLLVL.

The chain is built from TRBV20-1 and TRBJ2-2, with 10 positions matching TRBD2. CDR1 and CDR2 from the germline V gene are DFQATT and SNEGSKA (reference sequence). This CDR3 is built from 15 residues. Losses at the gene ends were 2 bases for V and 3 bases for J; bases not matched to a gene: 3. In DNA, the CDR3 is TGCAGTGCTAGAACTAGCGGGACCGACACCGGGGAGCTGTTTTTT. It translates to CSARTSGTDTGELFF.

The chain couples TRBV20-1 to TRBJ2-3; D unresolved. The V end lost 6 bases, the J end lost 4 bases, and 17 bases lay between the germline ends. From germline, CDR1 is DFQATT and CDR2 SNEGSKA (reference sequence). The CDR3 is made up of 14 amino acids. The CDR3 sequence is CSAPSRVGADTQYF. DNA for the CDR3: TGCAGTGCCCCCAGTAGGGTTGGCGCAGATACGCAGTATTTT.

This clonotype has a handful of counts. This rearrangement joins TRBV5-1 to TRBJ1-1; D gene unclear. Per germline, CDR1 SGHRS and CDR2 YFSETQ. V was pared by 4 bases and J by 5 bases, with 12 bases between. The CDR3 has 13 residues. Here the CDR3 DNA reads TGCGCCAGCAGCATCCCCGTGGGAACTGAAGCTTTCTTT. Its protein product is CASSIPVGTEAFF.

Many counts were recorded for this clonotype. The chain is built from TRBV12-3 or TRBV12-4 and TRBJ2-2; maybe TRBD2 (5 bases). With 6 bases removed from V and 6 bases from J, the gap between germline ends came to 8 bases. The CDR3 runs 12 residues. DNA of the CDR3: TGTGCCAGCAGCCCCGGGGCCGGGGAGCTGTTTTTT. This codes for CASSPGAGELFF.

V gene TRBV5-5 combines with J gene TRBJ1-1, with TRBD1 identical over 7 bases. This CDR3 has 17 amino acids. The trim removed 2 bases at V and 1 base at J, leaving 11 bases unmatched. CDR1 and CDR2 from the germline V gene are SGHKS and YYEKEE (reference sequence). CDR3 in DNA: TGTGCCAGCAGCTTCGGTGAACAGGGGATTGGGAACACTGAAGCTTTCTTT. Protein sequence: CASSFGEQGIGNTEAFF. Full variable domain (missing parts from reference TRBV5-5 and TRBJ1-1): DAGVTQSPTHLIKTRGQQVTLRCSPISGHKSVSWYQQVLGQGPQFIFQYYEKEERGRGNFPDRFSARQFPNYSSELNVNALLLGDSALYLCASSFGEQGIGNTEAFFGQGTRLTVV.

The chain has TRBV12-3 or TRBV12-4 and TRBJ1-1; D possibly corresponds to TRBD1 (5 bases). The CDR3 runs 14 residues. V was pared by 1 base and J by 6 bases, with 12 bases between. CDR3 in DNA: TGTGCCAGCAGTTTAGTTTCCGGGGACGCTGAAGCTTTCTTT. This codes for CASSLVSGDAEAFF.

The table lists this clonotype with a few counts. CDR3 loop: CSGGQGASEKLFF. The CDR3 nucleotides are TGCAGCGGCGGACAGGGGGCGAGTGAAAAACTGTTTTTT. The chain joins TRBV29-1 to TRBJ1-4; TRBD1 matches 11 bases. CDR3 length: 13 residues. J lost 7 bases, V lost 7 bases, and 5 bases had no gene match. Germline values: CDR1 SQVTM, CDR2 ANQGSEA.

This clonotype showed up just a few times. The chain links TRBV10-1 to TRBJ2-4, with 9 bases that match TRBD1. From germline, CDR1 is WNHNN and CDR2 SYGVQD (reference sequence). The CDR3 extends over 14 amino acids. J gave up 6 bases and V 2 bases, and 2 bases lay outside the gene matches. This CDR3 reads CASSETGGRNIQYF. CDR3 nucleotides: TGCGCCAGCAGTGAGACAGGGGGCAGAAACATTCAGTACTTC.

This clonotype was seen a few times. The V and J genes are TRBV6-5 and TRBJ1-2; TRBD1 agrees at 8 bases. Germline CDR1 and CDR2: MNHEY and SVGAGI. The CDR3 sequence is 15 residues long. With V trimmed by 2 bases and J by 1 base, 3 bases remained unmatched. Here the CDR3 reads CASSYATGVNYGYTF. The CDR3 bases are TGTGCCAGCAGTTACGCGACAGGGGTTAACTATGGCTACACCTTC.